The T cell receptor beta chain described here comes from a study of blood T cell repertoires in COVID-19. Looking at the study overall: Both acute and convalescent COVID-19 samples were obtained from the United States, Italy and Spain. PBMCs, B-cell-depleted T cells, or T cells provided the cDNA or gDNA that made up the material.

Original handling: Estimated nucleated cell counts came from reference gene primer amplification. TCRdb's table, derived via immunoSEQ multiplex PCR, lists solely in-frame clones and lacks some. From that table come the V and J calls and clone size; the DNA was used to work out D and trimming. This table holds approximately 120,000 clones, about 86% found once. The germline gives CDR1 SGHNT, CDR2 YENEEA. J was trimmed by 6 bases and V by 5 bases; bases with no gene match: 11. CDR3 length: 16 amino acids. Sequenced input: peripheral blood. This clonotype originated in a woman in her 50s with acute or convalescent COVID-19. This chain joins TRBV11-3 and TRBJ2-1; 9 nucleotides line up with TRBD2. CDR3 nucleotides: TGTGCCAGCAGCCCCTTCGGGAAGCGGGGGGCCAATGAGCAGTTCTTC. This translates into CASSPFGKRGANEQFF.